The clone carrying this T cell receptor beta chain has a count of ten or more. Antigen specificity is unknown. This record comes from a study of T cells in Graves' hyperthyroidism and ophthalmopathy. Looking at the study overall: Peripheral blood samples were taken at initial diagnosis, prior to any treatment. General study findings and limits: Ophthalmopathy could be told apart from stable hyperthyroidism with a 13 V-J model. The majority of expanded thyroid clonotypes above 0.001 also appeared in blood.

Researchers took RNA transcripts and amplified the TCR beta CDR3 regions from them. HTBI primers were the set used in a first-round RT-PCR of the TCR CDR3. Each CDR3 protein is one row after TCRdb ran MiXCR on the multiplex PCR reads. Here the sample spans hundreds of thousands of distinct CDR3 sequences, just over 35% being singletons. This CDR3 comprises 12 residues. Germline lookup yields CDR1 DFQATT and CDR2 SNEGSKA (reference sequence). Trimming shortened V by 2 bases and J by 2 bases, and 7 bases separated the two germline ends. Sequencing was performed on blood. This TCR was recovered from a woman in her thirties or forties with Graves' hyperthyroidism. The rearrangement links TRBV20-1 to TRBJ2-7; tentative D call: TRBD1 (6 bases). The CDR3 reads CSARQGTYEQYF. CDR3 sequence (DNA): TGCAGTGCTAGACAGGGGACCTACGAGCAGTACTTC.